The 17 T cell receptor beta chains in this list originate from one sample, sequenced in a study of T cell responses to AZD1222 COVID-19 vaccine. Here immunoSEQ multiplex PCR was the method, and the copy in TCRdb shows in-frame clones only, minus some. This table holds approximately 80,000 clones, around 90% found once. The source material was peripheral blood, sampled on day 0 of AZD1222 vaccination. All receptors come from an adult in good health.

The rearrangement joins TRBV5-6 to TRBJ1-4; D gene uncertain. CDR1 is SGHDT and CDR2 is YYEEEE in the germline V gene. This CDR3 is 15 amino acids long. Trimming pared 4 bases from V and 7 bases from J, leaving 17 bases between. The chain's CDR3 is CASSNGGQQGEKLFF. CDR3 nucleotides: TGTGCCAGCAGCAACGGAGGGCAGCAAGGTGAAAAACTGTTTTTT.

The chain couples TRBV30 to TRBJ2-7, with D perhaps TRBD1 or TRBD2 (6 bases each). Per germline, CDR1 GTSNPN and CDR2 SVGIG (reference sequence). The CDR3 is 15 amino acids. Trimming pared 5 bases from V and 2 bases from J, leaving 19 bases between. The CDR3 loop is CAWGGPGTNTYEQYF. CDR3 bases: TGTGCCTGGGGGGGGCCGGGGACAAACACCTACGAGCAGTACTTC.

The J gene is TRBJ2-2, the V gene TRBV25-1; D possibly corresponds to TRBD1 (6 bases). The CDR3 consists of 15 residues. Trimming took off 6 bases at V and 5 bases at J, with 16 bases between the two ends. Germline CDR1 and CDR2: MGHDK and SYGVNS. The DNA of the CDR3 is TGTGCCAGCAGATCGAGTAAGGGGGTTACCGGGGAGCTGTTTTTT. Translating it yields CASRSSKGVTGELFF.

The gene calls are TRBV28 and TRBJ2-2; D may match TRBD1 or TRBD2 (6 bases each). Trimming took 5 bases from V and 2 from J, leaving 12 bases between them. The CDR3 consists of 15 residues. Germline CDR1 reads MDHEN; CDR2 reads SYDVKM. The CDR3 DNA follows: TGTGCCAGCAGTCCCTCCGGGGGCAACACCGGGGAGCTGTTTTTT. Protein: CASSPSGGNTGELFF.

CDR3 in amino acids: CASSSSYSGANVLTF. The CDR3 DNA is TGTGCCAGCAGCTCCAGCTACTCTGGGGCCAACGTCCTGACTTTC. The chain combines TRBV13 with TRBJ2-6; D unclear. Between the trimmed V and J ends, which lost 4 bases and 0 bases, there was a span of 7 bases. The germline gives CDR1 PRHDT, CDR2 FYEKMQ (reference sequence). This CDR3 comprises 15 residues.

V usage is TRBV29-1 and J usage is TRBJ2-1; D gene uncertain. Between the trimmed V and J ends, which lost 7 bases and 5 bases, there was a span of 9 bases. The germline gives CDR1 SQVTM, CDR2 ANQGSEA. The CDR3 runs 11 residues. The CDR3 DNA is TGCAGCGGGCACGGCAACAATGAGCAGTTCTTC. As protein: CSGHGNNEQFF.

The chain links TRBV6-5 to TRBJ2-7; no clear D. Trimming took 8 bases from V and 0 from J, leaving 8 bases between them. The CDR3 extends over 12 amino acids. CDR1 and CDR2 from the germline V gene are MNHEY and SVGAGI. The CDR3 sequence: CASGRSSYEQYF. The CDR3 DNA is TGTGCCAGCGGGCGGAGCTCCTACGAGCAGTACTTC.

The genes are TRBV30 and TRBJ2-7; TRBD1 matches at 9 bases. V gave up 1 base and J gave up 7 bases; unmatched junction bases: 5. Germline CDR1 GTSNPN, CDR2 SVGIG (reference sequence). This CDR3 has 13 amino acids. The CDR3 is CAWSGTGEGEQYF. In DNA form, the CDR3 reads TGTGCCTGGAGTGGGACAGGGGAGGGTGAGCAGTACTTC. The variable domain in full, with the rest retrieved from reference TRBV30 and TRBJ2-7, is SQTIHQWPATLVQPVGSPLSLECTVEGTSNPNLYWYRQAAGRGLQLLFYSVGIGQISSEVPQNLSASRPQDRQFILSSKKLLLSDSGFYLCAWSGTGEGEQYFGPGTRLTVT.

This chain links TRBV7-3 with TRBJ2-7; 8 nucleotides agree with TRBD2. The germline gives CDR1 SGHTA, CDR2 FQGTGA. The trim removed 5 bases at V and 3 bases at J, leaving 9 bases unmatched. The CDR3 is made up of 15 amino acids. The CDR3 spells CASSPGLAGLYEQYF. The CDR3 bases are TGTGCCAGCAGCCCCGGACTAGCCGGGCTCTACGAGCAGTACTTC.

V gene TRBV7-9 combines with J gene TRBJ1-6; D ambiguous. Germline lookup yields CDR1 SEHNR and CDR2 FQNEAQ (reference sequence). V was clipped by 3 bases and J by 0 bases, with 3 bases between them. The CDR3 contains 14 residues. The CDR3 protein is CASSFDSYNSPLHF. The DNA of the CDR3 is TGTGCCAGCAGCTTCGACTCCTATAATTCACCCCTCCACTTT.

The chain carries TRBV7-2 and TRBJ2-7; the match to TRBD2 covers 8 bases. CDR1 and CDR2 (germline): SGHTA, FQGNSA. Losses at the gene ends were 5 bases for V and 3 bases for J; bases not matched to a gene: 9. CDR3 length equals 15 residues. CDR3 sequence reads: CASSAFPGTSYEQYF. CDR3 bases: TGTGCCAGCAGCGCGTTCCCCGGGACTAGCTACGAGCAGTACTTC.

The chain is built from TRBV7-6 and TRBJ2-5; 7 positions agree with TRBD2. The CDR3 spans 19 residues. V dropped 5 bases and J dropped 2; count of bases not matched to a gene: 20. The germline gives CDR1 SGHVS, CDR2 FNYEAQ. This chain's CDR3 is CASSLGHPTLQRGQETQYF. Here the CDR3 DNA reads TGTGCCAGCAGCCTTGGACACCCAACCCTTCAGCGGGGTCAAGAGACCCAGTACTTC.

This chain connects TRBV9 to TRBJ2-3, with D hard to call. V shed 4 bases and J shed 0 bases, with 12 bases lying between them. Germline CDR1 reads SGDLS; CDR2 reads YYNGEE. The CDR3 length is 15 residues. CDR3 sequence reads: CASSPFPESTDTQYF. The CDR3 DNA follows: TGTGCCAGCAGCCCTTTCCCGGAAAGCACAGATACGCAGTATTTT.

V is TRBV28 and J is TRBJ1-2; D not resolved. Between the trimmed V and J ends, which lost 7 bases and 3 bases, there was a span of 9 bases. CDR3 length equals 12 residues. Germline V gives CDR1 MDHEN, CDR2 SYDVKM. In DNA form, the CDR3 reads TGTGCCAGCATCGAGGCGGACTATGGCTACACCTTC. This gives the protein CASIEADYGYTF.

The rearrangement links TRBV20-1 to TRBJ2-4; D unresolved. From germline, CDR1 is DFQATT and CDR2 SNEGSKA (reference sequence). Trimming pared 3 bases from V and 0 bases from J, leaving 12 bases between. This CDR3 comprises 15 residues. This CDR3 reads CSASDAVLAKNIQYF. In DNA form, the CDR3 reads TGCAGTGCTAGTGATGCGGTTTTAGCCAAAAACATTCAGTACTTC.

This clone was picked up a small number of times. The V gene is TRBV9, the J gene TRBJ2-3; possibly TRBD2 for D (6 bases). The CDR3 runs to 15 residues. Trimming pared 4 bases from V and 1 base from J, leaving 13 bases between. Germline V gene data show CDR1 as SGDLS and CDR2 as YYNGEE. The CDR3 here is CASSPRVAGTDTQYF. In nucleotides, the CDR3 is TGTGCCAGCAGCCCGCGGGTAGCGGGCACAGATACGCAGTATTTT.

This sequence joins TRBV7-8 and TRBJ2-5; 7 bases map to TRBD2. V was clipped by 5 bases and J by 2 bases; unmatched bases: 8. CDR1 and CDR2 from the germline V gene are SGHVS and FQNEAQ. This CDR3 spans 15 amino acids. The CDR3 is CASSPRLAAQETQYF. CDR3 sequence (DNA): TGTGCCAGCAGCCCCCGTCTAGCGGCGCAAGAGACCCAGTACTTC. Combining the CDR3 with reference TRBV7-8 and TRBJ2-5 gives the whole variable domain GAGVSQSPRYKVAKRGQDVALRCDPISGHVSLFWYQQALGQGPEFLTYFQNEAQLDKSGLPSDRFFAERPEGSVSTLKIQRTQQEDSAVYLCASSPRLAAQETQYFGPGTRLLVL.